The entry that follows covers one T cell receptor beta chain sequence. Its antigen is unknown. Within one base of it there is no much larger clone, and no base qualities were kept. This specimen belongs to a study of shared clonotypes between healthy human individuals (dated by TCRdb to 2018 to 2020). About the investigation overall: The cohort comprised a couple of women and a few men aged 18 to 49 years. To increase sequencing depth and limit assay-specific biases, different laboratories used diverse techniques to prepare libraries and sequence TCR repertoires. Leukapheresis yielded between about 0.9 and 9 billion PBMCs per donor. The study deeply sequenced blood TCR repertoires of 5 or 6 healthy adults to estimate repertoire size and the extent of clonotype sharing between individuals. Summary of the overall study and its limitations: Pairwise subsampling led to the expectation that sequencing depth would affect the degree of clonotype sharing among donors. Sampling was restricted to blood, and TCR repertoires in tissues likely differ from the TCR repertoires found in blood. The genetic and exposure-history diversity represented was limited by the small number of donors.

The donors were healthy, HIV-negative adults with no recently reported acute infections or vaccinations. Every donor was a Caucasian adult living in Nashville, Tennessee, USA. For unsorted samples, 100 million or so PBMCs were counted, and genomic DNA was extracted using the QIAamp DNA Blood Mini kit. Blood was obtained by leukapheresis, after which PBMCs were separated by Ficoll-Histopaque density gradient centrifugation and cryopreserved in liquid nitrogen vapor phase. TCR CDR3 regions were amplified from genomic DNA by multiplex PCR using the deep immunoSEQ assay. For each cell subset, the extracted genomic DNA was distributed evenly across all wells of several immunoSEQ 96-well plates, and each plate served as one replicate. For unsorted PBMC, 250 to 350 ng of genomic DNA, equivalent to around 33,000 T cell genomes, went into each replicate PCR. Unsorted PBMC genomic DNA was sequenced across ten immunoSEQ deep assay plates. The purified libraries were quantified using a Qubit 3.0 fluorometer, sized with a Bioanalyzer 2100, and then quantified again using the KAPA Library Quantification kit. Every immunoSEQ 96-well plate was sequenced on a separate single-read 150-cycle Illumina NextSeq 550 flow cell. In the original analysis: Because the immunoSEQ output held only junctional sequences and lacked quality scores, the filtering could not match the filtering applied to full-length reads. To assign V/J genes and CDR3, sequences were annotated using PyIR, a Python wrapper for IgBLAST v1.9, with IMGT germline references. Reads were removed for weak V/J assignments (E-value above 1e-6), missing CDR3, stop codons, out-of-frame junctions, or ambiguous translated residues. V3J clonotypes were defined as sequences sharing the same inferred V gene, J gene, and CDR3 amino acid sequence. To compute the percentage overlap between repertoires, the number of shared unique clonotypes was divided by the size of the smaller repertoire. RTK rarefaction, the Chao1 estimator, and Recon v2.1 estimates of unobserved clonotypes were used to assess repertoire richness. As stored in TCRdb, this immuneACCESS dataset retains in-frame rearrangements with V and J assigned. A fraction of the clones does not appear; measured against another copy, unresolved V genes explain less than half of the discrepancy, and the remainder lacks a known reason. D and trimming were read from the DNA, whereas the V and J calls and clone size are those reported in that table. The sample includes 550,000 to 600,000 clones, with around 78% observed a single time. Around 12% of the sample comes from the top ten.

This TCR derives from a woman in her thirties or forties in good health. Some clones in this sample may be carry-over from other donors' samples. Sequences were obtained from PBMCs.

The base sequence is TGTGCCTGGAGGGAGGGTGGAAACACCATATATTTT. Translation gives CAWREGGNTIYF. The V and J segments used are TRBV30 and TRBJ1-3; too little of a D gene remains to name it. CDR1 and CDR2 are drawn from the germline V gene (reference sequence): GTSNPN, SVGIG. V is pared back by 3 bases and J by 3 bases, with 6 bases lying between the germline termini. Spanning cysteine to phenylalanine, the CDR3 consists of 12 amino acids. Of the read, only the CDR3 DNA is kept; its 36 bases are in frame from base 1.